This T cell receptor (beta chain) was recovered during a study of blood T cells in healthy people across ages. A sample-barcoded 5' primer and a J-beta primer mix were used in a second PCR of roughly 6 to 11 cycles. TCRdb re-called the 5' RACE reads with MiXCR, one entry per CDR3 protein. The table has around 690,000 distinct CDR3 sequences, roughly three fifths seen once. Study-wide results and limits: Researchers said unsorted PBMCs prevented a conclusive naive versus antigen-experienced comparison.

Germline lookup yields CDR1 DFQATT and CDR2 SNEGSKA (reference sequence). CDR3 length: 13 amino acids. Unmatched junction bases numbered 7, after V lost 3 bases and J lost 8 bases. This clonotype was detected only once. Antigen unknown. Sequenced sample: blood. The clonotype originates from a man in his 60s in good health. This chain links TRBV20-1 with TRBJ2-1, with 7 bases lining up with TRBD1. CDR3 sequence reads: CSARRQGVDEQFF. The CDR3 DNA reads TGCAGTGCTAGGCGTCAGGGGGTGGATGAGCAGTTCTTC.